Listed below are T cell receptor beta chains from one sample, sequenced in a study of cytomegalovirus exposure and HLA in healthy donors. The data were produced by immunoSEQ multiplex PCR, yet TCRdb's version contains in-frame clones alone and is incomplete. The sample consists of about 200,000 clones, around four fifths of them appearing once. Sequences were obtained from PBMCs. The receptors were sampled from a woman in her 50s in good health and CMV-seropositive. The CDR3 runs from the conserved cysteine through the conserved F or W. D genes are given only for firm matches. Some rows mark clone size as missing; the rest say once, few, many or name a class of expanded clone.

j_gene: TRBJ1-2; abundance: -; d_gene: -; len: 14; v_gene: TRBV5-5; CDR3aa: CASSLGGGTYGYTF; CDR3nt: TGTGCCAGCAGCCTTGGCGGGGGAACCTATGGCTACACCTTC
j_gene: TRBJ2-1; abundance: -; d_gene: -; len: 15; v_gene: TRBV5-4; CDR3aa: CASRLMSTEYNEQFF; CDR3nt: TGTGCCAGCCGCTTGATGTCCACAGAGTACAATGAGCAGTTCTTC
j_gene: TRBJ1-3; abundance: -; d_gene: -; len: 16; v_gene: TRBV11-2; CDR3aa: CASSLTGPFSGNTIYF; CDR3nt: TGTGCCAGCAGCTTAACAGGGCCATTCTCTGGAAACACCATATATTTT
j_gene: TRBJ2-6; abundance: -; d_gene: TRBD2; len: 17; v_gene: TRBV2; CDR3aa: CASSGGGGVAGANVLTF; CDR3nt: TGTGCCAGCAGCGGCGGGGGGGGAGTTGCTGGGGCCAACGTCCTGACTTTC
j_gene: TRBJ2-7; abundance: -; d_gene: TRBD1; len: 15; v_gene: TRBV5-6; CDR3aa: CASSFDRGGGYEQYF; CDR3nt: TGTGCCAGCAGCTTCGACAGGGGAGGAGGCTACGAGCAGTACTTC
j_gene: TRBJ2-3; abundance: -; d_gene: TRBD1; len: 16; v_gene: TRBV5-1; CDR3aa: CASSTSGTGFADTQYF; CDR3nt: TGCGCCAGCAGCACATCCGGGACAGGGTTTGCAGATACGCAGTATTTT
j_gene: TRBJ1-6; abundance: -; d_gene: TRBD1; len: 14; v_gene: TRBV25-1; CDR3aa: CASSEGTDNSPLHF; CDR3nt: TGTGCCAGCAGTGAAGGGACAGATAATTCACCCCTCCACTTT
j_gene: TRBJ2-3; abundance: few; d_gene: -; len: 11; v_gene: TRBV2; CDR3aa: CASSVGEAQYF; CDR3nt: TGTGCCAGCAGTGTGGGGGAGGCGCAGTATTTT
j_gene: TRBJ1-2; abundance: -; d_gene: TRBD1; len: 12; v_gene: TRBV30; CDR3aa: CAWSTTTGGYTF; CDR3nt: TGTGCCTGGAGTACAACGACAGGGGGCTACACCTTC
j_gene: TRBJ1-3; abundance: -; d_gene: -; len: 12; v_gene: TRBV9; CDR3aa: CASSAPGDTIYF; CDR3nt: TGTGCCAGCAGCGCCCCAGGGGACACCATATATTTT
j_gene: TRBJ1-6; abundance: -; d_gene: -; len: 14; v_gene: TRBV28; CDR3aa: CASSSVVGGSPLHF; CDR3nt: TGTGCCAGCAGTTCGGTCGTAGGGGGTTCACCCCTCCACTTT
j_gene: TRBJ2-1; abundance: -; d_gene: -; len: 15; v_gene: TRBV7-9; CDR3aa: CASSLGRSGSNEQFF; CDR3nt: TGTGCCAGCAGCTTAGGCCGCTCGGGGTCCAATGAGCAGTTCTTC
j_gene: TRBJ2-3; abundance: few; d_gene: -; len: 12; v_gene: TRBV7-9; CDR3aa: CASSLSTDTQYF; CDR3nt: TGTGCCAGCAGCCTAAGCACAGATACGCAGTATTTT
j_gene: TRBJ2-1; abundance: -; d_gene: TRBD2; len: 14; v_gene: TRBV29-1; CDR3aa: CSVGSTSGRDEQFF; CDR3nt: TGCAGCGTTGGTTCTACTAGCGGGAGGGATGAGCAGTTCTTC
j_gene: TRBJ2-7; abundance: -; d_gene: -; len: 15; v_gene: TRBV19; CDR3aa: CASSTHQDRFGEQYF; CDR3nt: TGTGCCAGTAGTACCCACCAAGACAGGTTTGGTGAGCAGTACTTC
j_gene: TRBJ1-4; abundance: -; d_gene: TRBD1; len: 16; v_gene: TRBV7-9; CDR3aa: CASSLASSTGREKLFF; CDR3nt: TGTGCCAGCAGCTTAGCAAGCTCGACAGGGAGGGAAAAACTGTTTTTT
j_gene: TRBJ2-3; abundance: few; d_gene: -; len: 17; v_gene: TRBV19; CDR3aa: CASRSRGGRTSTDTQYF; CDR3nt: TGTGCCAGTAGGTCCCGTGGGGGCCGAACTAGCACAGATACGCAGTATTTT
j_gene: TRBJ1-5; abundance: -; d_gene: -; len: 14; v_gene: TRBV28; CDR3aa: CASSLLDGGQPQHF; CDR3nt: TGTGCCAGCAGTTTATTGGACGGAGGTCAGCCCCAGCATTTT
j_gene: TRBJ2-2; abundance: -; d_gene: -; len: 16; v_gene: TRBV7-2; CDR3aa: CASSLAGAGITGELFF; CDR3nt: TGTGCCAGCAGCTTAGCGGGAGCGGGTATCACCGGGGAGCTGTTTTTT
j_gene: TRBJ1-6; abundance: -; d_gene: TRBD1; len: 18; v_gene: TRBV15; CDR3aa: CATSRDSRGRKHNSPLHF; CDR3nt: TGTGCCACCAGCAGAGATTCAAGGGGGCGTAAGCATAATTCACCCCTCCACTTT
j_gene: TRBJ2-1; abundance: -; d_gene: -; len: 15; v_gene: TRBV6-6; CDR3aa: CASSPTGVSYNEQFF; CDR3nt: TGTGCCAGCAGCCCGACCGGGGTCTCCTACAATGAGCAGTTCTTC
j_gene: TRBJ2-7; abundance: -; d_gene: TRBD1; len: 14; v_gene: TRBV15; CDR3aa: CATSTRQGSYEQYF; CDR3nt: TGTGCCACCAGCACCCGACAGGGGTCCTACGAGCAGTACTTC
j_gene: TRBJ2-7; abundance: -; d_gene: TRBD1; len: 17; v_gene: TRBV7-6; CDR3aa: CASSEGQGPILAYEQYF; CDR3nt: TGTGCCAGCAGCGAGGGACAGGGGCCAATTCTTGCCTACGAGCAGTACTTC
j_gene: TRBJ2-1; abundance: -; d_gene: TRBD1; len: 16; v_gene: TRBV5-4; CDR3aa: CASSRGQDGSYNEQFF; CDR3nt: TGTGCCAGCAGCAGAGGACAGGATGGCTCCTACAATGAGCAGTTCTTC
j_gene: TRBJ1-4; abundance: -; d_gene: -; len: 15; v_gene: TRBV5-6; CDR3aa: CASSSFMGTNEKLFF; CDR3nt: TGTGCCAGCAGCTCATTCATGGGCACTAATGAAAAACTGTTTTTT
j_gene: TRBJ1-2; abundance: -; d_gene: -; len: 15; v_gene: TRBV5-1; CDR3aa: CASSLAFNSRSGYTF; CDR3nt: TGCGCCAGCAGCTTGGCATTTAACAGCCGATCCGGCTACACCTTC
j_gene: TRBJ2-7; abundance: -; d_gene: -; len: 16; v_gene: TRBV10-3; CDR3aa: CAISESQGPESYEQYF; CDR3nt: TGTGCCATCAGTGAGTCGCAGGGGCCGGAGTCCTACGAGCAGTACTTC
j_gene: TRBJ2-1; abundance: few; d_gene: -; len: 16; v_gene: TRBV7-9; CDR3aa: CASSLIKGRLYNEQFF; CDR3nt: TGTGCCAGCAGCTTAATAAAGGGGCGACTCTACAATGAGCAGTTCTTC
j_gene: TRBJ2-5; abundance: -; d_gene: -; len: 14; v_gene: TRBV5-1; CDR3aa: CASSLEGYGETQYF; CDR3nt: TGCGCCAGCAGCTTGGAGGGGTATGGAGAGACCCAGTACTTC
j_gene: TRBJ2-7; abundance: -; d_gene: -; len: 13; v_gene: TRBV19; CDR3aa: CASSMGSSYEQYF; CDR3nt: TGTGCCAGTAGTATGGGGAGCTCCTACGAGCAGTACTTC
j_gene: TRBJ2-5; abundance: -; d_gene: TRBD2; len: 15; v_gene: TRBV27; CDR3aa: CASSLGLAGAETQYF; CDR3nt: TGTGCCAGCAGCTTGGGACTAGCGGGGGCAGAGACCCAGTACTTC
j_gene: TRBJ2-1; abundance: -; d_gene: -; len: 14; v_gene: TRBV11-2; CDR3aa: CASSARLRDNEQFF; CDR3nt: TGTGCCAGCAGCGCCCGCCTCAGGGACAATGAGCAGTTCTTC
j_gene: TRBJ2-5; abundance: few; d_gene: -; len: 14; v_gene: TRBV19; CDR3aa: CASSIGPIQETQYF; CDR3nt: TGTGCCAGTAGTATAGGGCCGATCCAGGAGACCCAGTACTTC